The next 10 T cell receptor beta chains were all read from a single sample in a study of blood T cell repertoires in COVID-19. Sequencing was performed with immunoSEQ multiplex PCR; in TCRdb, only in-frame clones are kept and a portion is missing. Here the sample spans some 390,000 clones, roughly nine tenths being singletons. The sample consisted of PBMCs or T cells enriched from blood (not recorded which). The receptors were sampled from a man aged 25-45 years who had recovered from COVID-19.

Only a few counts were recorded for this clone. The sample has other DNA sequences that encode this CDR3 too. The chain joins TRBV12-3 or TRBV12-4 to TRBJ1-5; the D is unclear. Trimming removed 3 bases at V and 2 bases at J, with 5 bases between. The CDR3 consists of 13 residues. The CDR3 is CASSFTGNQPQHF. The CDR3 DNA is TGTGCCAGCAGTTTCACAGGCAATCAGCCCCAGCATTTT.

The V call is TRBV6-5, the J call TRBJ1-4; TRBD1 is a possible D gene (5 bases). V was cut by 2 bases and J by 7 bases, with 14 bases left in between. Per germline, CDR1 MNHEY and CDR2 SVGAGI. This CDR3 is 15 amino acids long. The CDR3: CASSYLPQGSEKLFF. CDR3 in DNA: TGTGCCAGCAGTTACCTCCCCCAGGGTTCTGAAAAACTGTTTTTT.

This clone was seen only a few times. This chain connects TRBV28 to TRBJ1-2; D possibly corresponds to TRBD1 (6 bases). The CDR3 covers 14 residues. Germline lookup yields CDR1 MDHEN and CDR2 SYDVKM. Between the trimmed V and J ends, which lost 8 bases and 7 bases, there was a span of 20 bases. The CDR3 bases are TGTGCCAGCCGATCCATGGGGGCGGATCGTGGCTACACCTTC. Protein sequence: CASRSMGADRGYTF.

The rearrangement uses TRBV12-5 and TRBJ2-5; 8 bases line up with TRBD1. J lost 5 bases, V lost 1 base, and 6 bases had no gene match. Germline CDR1 is LGHNT and CDR2 is FRNRAP. CDR3 length: 15 amino acids. CDR3 loop: CASGLGTGSWETQYF. The CDR3 region has the DNA TGTGCTAGTGGTTTGGGGACAGGGTCGTGGGAGACCCAGTACTTC.

The chain employs TRBV7-3 and TRBJ2-3, with 8 bases aligning to TRBD1. J was trimmed by 3 bases and V by 5 bases; bases with no gene match: 4. Looked up from germline, CDR1 is SGHTA and CDR2 is FQGTGA. This CDR3 is 14 amino acids long. The CDR3 reads CASSRTGFTDTQYF. CDR3 sequence (DNA): TGTGCCAGCAGCCGGACAGGGTTTACAGATACGCAGTATTTT.

The gene calls are TRBV2 and TRBJ2-7; D perhaps matches TRBD2 (6 bases). Germline values: CDR1 SNHLY, CDR2 FYNNEI. The CDR3 has 13 residues. V lost 4 bases and J lost 3, with 10 bases in between. CDR3 sequence (DNA): TGTGCCAGCAGTGGTAGGAGGGGCTACGAGCAGTACTTC. Translation: CASSGRRGYEQYF.

This chain uses TRBV7-8 with TRBJ2-7; tentatively, D is TRBD1 (5 bases). The V end lost 1 base, the J end lost 2 bases, and 12 bases lay between the germline ends. Looked up from germline, CDR1 is SGHVS and CDR2 is FQNEAQ. This CDR3 region has 15 residues. CDR3 sequence reads: CASSLGGDRTYEQYF. The CDR3, as DNA: TGTGCCAGCAGCTTAGGAGGCGACAGAACCTACGAGCAGTACTTC.

The CDR3, as DNA: TGTGCCAGCAGCTCCCGGGGGACAGGGACCACCGGGGAGCTGTTTTTT. It codes for CASSSRGTGTTGELFF. The chain links TRBV5-4 to TRBJ2-2; 9 bases align to TRBD1. Germline V gives CDR1 SGHNT, CDR2 YYREEE (reference sequence). J gave up 4 bases and V 3 bases, and 7 bases lay outside the gene matches. The CDR3 runs to 16 residues. Looking up the rest from reference TRBV5-4 and TRBJ2-2 gives the full variable domain: ETGVTQSPTHLIKTRGQQVTLRCSSQSGHNTVSWYQQALGQGPQFIFQYYREEENGRGNFPPRFSGLQFPNYSSELNVNALELDDSALYLCASSSRGTGTTGELFFGEGSRLTVL.

The chain uses TRBV7-9 and TRBJ1-2; the D gene is possibly TRBD1 (5 bases). V was shortened by 3 bases and J by 2 bases, with 10 bases between the two germline ends. The CDR3 length is 14 residues. The germline V gene has CDR1 SEHNR and CDR2 FQNEAQ (reference sequence). The CDR3 DNA is TGTGCCAGCAGCTTTCCAGACAGAAACTATGGCTACACCTTC. It specifies CASSFPDRNYGYTF. Together with reference TRBV7-9 and TRBJ1-2, the CDR3 gives the full variable domain: DTGVSQNPRHKITKRGQNVTFRCDPISEHNRLYWYRQTLGQGPEFLTYFQNEAQLEKSRLLSDRFSAERPKGSFSTLEIQRTEQGDSAMYLCASSFPDRNYGYTFGSGTRLTVV.

The chain is built from TRBV30 and TRBJ2-7, with 7 positions matching TRBD2. The V and J ends lost 3 bases and 0 bases, in that order; junction bases with no gene match: 5. CDR1 is GTSNPN and CDR2 is SVGIG in the germline V gene (reference sequence). CDR3 length: 14 residues. The CDR3 loop is CAWSRDYSSYEQYF. The DNA of the CDR3 is TGTGCCTGGAGCCGGGACTACAGCTCCTACGAGCAGTACTTC.